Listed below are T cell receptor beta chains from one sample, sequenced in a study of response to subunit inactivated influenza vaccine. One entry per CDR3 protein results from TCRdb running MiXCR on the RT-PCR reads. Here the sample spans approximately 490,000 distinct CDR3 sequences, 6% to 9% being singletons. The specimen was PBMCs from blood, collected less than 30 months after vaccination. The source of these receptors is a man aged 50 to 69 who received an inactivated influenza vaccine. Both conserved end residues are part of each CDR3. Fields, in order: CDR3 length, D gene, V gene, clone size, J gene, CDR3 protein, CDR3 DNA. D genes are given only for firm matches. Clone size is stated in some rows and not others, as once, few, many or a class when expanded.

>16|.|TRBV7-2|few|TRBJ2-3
CASSLVGSSLTDTQYF
TGTGCCAGCAGCTTAGTAGGGAGTAGCCTCACAGATACGCAGTATTTT
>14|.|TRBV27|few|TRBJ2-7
CASSSTDHRYEQYF
TGTGCCAGCAGTTCGACAGATCACCGCTACGAGCAGTACTTC
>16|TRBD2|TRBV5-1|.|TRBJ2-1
CASSPGTSGSVNEQFF
TGCGCCAGCAGCCCCGGGACTAGCGGGAGTGTAAATGAGCAGTTCTTC
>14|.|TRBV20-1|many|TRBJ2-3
CSAGRTGITDTQYF
TGCAGTGCTGGCCGCACGGGGATCACAGATACGCAGTATTTT
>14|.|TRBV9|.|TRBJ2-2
CASSVEGGTGELFF
TGTGCCAGCAGCGTGGAAGGAGGCACCGGGGAGCTGTTTTTT
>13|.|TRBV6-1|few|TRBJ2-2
CASTNPGPGELFF
TGTGCCAGCACCAACCCAGGGCCCGGGGAGCTGTTTTTT
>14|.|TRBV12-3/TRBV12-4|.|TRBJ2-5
CASSDSRRRETQYF
TGTGCCAGCAGTGACAGCCGGAGACGAGAGACCCAGTACTTC
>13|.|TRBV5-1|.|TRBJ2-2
CASSMDPEGELFF
TGCGCCAGCAGCATGGACCCTGAAGGGGAGCTGTTTTTT
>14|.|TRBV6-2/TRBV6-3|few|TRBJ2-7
CASSYIPGWGEQYF
TGTGCCAGCAGTTACATCCCCGGTTGGGGGGAGCAGTACTTC
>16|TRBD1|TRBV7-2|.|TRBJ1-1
CASSLVGTGGPDEAFF
TGTGCCAGCAGCTTAGTGGGGACAGGGGGGCCGGACGAAGCTTTCTTT
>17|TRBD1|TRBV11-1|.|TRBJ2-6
CASQPGTGESGANVLTF
TGTGCCAGTCAGCCCGGGACAGGGGAATCCGGGGCCAACGTCCTGACTTTC
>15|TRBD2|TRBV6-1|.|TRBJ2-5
CASSEKASGGETQYF
TGTGCCAGCAGTGAGAAGGCTAGCGGGGGAGAGACCCAGTACTTC
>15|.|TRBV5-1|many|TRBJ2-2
CASSLVAYRGGELFF
TGCGCCAGCAGCTTGGTTGCCTACCGCGGCGGGGAGCTGTTTTTT
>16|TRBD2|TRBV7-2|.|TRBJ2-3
CASSPREAGGLSAQYF
TGTGCCAGCAGCCCCCGGGAGGCGGGGGGTCTCTCCGCGCAGTATTTT
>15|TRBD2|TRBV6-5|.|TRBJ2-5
CASSYSLGRADTQYF
TGTGCCAGCAGCTACAGCCTAGGGAGGGCAGATACCCAGTACTTC
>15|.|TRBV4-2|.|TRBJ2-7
CASSPTAGVSYEQYF
TGTGCCAGCAGCCCGACAGCGGGCGTTTCCTACGAGCAGTACTTC
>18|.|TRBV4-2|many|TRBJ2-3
CASSQEGNGGSGTDTQYF
TGTGCCAGCAGCCAAGAAGGGAACGGAGGGTCTGGCACAGATACGCAGTATTTT
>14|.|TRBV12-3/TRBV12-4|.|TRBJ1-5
CASSLRGQKQPQHF
TGTGCCAGCAGTTTACGGGGTCAGAAACAGCCCCAGCATTTT
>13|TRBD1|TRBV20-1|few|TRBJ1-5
CSAEQGSPGPQHF
TGCAGTGCTGAACAGGGGAGCCCGGGTCCCCAGCATTTT
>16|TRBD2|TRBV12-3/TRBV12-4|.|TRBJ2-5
CAISSGLALHQETQYF
TGTGCCATCAGTTCTGGACTAGCCCTCCATCAGGAGACCCAGTACTTC
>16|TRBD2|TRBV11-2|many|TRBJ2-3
CASSLVTSGGTDTQYF
TGTGCCAGCAGCTTAGTAACTAGCGGGGGGACAGATACGCAGTATTTT
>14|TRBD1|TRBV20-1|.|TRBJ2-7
CSALPGQGSYEQYF
TGCAGTGCCTTACCGGGACAGGGGAGTTACGAGCAGTACTTC
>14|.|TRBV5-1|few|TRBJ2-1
CASRVPGAYNEQFF
TGCGCCAGCAGGGTACCCGGAGCCTACAATGAGCAGTTCTTC
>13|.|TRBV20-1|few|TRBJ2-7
CSARAVGNYEQYF
TGCAGTGCTAGAGCGGTAGGGAACTACGAGCAGTACTTC
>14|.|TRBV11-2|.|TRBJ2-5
CASSEPGGSETQYF
TGTGCCAGCAGCGAACCTGGAGGGAGCGAGACCCAGTACTTC
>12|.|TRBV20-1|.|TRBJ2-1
CSASPEYNEQFF
TGCAGTGCGAGCCCAGAATACAATGAGCAGTTCTTC
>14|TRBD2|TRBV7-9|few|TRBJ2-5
CASSFGAGEETQYF
TGTGCCAGCAGCTTTGGAGCGGGGGAAGAGACCCAGTACTTC
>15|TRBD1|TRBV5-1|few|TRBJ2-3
CASSLARRDRGTQYF
TGCGCCAGCAGCCTGGCCCGCCGGGACAGGGGTACGCAGTATTTT
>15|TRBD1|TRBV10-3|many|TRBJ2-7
CAIKDGTGDLYEQYF
TGTGCCATCAAGGACGGGACAGGGGACCTCTACGAGCAGTACTTC
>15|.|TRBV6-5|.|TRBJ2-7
CASSYDSPVLSVQYF
TGTGCCAGCAGTTATGACAGCCCCGTTCTCTCTGTGCAGTACTTC
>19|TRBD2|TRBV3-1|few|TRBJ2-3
CASSQVLAGSLTSTDTQYF
TGTGCCAGCAGCCAAGTACTAGCGGGTTCACTCACTAGCACAGATACGCAGTATTTT
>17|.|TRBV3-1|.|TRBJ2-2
CASSQEVGPPSAGELFF
TGTGCCAGCAGCCAAGAAGTAGGTCCCCCCTCGGCCGGGGAGCTGTTTTTT
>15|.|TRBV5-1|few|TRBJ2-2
CASSLWYLNTGELFF
TGCGCCAGCAGCTTGTGGTACCTGAACACCGGGGAGCTGTTTTTT
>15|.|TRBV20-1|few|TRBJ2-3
CSARGGGTVTDTQYF
TGCAGTGCTAGAGGTGGCGGGACGGTGACAGATACGCAGTATTTT
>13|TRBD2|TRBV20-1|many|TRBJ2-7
CSAPPGLATEQYF
TGCAGTGCACCCCCAGGACTAGCGACCGAGCAGTACTTC
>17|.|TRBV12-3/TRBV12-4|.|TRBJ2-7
CASSLALRETATYEQYF
TGTGCCAGCAGTTTAGCGCTTCGAGAGACAGCGACCTACGAGCAGTACTTC
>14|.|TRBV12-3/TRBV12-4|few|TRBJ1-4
CASSMARSNEKLFF
TGTGCCAGCAGCATGGCGAGGAGTAATGAAAAACTGTTTTTT
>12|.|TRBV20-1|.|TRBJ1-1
CSAPDNFAEAFF
TGCAGTGCTCCAGACAATTTCGCTGAAGCTTTCTTT
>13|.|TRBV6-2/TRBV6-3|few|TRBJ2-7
CAGRQGGSYEQYF
TGTGCCGGAAGACAGGGAGGATCCTACGAGCAGTACTTC
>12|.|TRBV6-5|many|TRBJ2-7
CASSPGKYEQYF
TGTGCCAGCAGCCCCGGGAAATACGAGCAGTACTTC
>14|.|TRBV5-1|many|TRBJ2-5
CASSLDGPKETQYF
TGCGCCAGCAGCTTGGATGGCCCTAAAGAGACCCAGTACTTC
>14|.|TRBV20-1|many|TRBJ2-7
CSADNRVRTYEQYF
TGCAGTGCAGATAACAGGGTACGAACCTACGAGCAGTACTTC
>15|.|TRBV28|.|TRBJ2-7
CASSLGGGGPYEQYF
TGTGCCAGCAGCCTCGGAGGGGGGGGCCCCTACGAGCAGTACTTC
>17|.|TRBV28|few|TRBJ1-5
CASSSSAAGSYNQPQHF
TGTGCCAGCAGTTCCTCGGCCGCCGGGAGCTACAATCAGCCCCAGCATTTT
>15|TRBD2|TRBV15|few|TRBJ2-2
CATSSRLAGTGELFF
TGTGCCACCAGCAGCCGACTAGCGGGCACCGGGGAGCTGTTTTTT
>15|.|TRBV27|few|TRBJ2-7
CASSLRPQRAYEQYF
TGTGCCAGCAGTTTACGCCCACAAAGGGCCTACGAGCAGTACTTC
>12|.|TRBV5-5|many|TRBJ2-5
CASSAFGETQYF
TGTGCCAGCAGCGCATTCGGAGAGACCCAGTACTTC
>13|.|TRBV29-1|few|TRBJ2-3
CSVDTSSTDTQYF
TGCAGCGTTGATACGAGCTCCACAGATACGCAGTATTTT
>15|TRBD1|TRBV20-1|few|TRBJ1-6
CSAEEGGRGGSPLHF
TGCAGTGCAGAAGAAGGCGGCAGGGGGGGTTCACCCCTCCACTTT
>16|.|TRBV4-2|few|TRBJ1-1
CASSQEGGRKNTEAFF
TGTGCCAGCAGCCAAGAAGGAGGGCGAAAGAACACTGAAGCTTTCTTT
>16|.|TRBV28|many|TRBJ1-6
CASSLWDTRGPAPLHF
TGTGCCAGCAGTTTATGGGACACAAGGGGCCCGGCACCCCTCCACTTT
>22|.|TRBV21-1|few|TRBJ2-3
CASSRLFPGLAGGPPSTDTQYF
TGTGCCAGCAGCCGCCTTTTTCCGGGACTAGCGGGAGGGCCCCCTAGCACAGATACGCAGTATTTT
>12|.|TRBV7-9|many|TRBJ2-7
CASSPTVYEQYF
TGTGCCAGCAGCCCGACCGTCTACGAGCAGTACTTC
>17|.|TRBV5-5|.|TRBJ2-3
CASSGAGSPTRKDTQYF
TGTGCCAGCAGCGGGGCTGGGTCCCCGACTAGAAAAGATACGCAGTATTTT
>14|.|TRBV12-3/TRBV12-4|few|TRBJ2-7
CASSHRQGFYEQYF
TGTGCCAGCAGTCACCGACAAGGCTTCTACGAGCAGTACTTC